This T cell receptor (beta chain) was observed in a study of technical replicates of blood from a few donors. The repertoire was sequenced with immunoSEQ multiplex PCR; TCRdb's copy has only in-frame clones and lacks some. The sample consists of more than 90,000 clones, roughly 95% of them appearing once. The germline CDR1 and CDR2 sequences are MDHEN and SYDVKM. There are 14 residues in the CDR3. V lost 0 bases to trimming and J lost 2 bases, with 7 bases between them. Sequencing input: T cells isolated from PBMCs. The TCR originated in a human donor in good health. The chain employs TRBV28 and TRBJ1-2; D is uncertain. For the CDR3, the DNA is TGTGCCAGCAGTTTATGGATCGGGAACTATGGCTACACCTTC. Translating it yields CASSLWIGNYGYTF.